This passage covers 26 T cell receptor gamma chains from one sample sequenced in a study of gamma-delta chains in newborns, infants, children. TCRdb ran CATT on the reads. This sample has about 1,000 gamma-chain clones, with about 35% found just once. Sequencing was done on a sample of blood. The origin of the receptors is a child who was a newborn, infant or young child, either healthy, febrile or measles-vaccinated (not recorded which).

No call was made for the V gene; the J gene is TRGJP1. There are 14 residues in the CDR3. The CDR3 reads CATWEVATGWFKIF. The CDR3, as DNA: TGTGCCACCTGGGAGGTGGCCACTGGTTGGTTCAAGATATTT.

This chain uses TRGV9 with TRGJP. Since TCRdb gives no J gene, matching the DNA to germline was used here to assign it. The V segment lost 2 bases and the J segment 9 bases; nucleotides outside the gene matches: 1. This CDR3 comprises 14 residues. CDR1 and CDR2 from the germline V gene are GITISATS and ISYDGTV (reference sequence). CDR3 amino acids: CALWEALGKKIKVF. In DNA, the CDR3 is TGTGCCTTGTGGGAGGCGTTGGGCAAAAAAATCAAGGTATTT.

A few counts support this clone. The same CDR3 arises from other DNA sequences in this sample as well. This chain uses TRGV9 with TRGJP. TCRdb lists no J gene, so it was determined here by aligning the DNA to germline. Germline CDR1 GITISATS, CDR2 ISYDGTV (reference sequence). The length of the CDR3 is 15 residues. V trimming: 4 bases; J trimming: 6 bases; junction bases outside the gene matches: 3. CDR3 protein: CALWEGELGKKIKVF. The CDR3 DNA reads as TGTGCCTTGTGGGAAGGAGAGTTGGGCAAAAAAATCAAGGTATTT.

Of note for this clone: One end of the junction is discordant with germline, which a read error may explain. The rearrangement uses TRGV4 and TRGJP1. The J gene, absent from TCRdb, was called here by matching the DNA to germline. The CDR3 spans 17 residues. Germline loops: CDR1 EGSTGY, CDR2 YDSYTSSV. The CDR3: CTTWDEIRGATGWFKIF. Here the CDR3 DNA reads TGTACCACCTGGGATGAGATTAGAGGCGCCACTGGTTGGTTCAAGATATTT.

There are a few counts of this clone. Other DNA sequences in the sample encode the same CDR3. The rearrangement uses TRGV9 and TRGJP. The J gene, left out of TCRdb, was set here by checking the DNA against germline. Looked up from germline, CDR1 is GITISATS and CDR2 is ISYDGTV (reference sequence). After removal of 0 bases from V and 4 bases from J, the junction contained 3 bases not matched to a gene. CDR3 length equals 17 residues. CDR3 loop: CALWEVQQELGKKIKVF. CDR3 bases: TGTGCCTTGTGGGAGGTGCAACAAGAGTTGGGCAAAAAAATCAAGGTATTT.

The J gene is TRGJP, the V gene TRGV9. TCRdb records no J gene; here it was assigned by comparing the DNA to germline. The V gene's germline CDR1 is GITISATS and CDR2 ISYDGTV (reference sequence). V lost 1 base and J lost 6; bases outside the gene matches: 6. The length of the CDR3 is 17 residues. The CDR3 nucleotides are TGTGCCTTGTGGGAGGTTTGGGGAGAGTTGGGCAAAAAAATCAAGGTATTT. This codes for CALWEVWGELGKKIKVF.

The CDR3 sequence is CATWDGPKKKLF. DNA for the CDR3: TGTGCCACCTGGGACGGGCCGAAGAAGAAACTCTTT. The V gene is TRGV2, the J gene TRGJ1 or TRGJ2. TCRdb does not report a J gene; here it was assigned by matching the DNA to germline references. Losses at the gene ends were 0 bases for V and 10 bases for J; bases not matched to a gene: 6. This CDR3 region has 12 residues. CDR1 and CDR2 (germline): EGSNGY, YDSYNSKV.

This clone is large (0.1 to 1%) within its sample. At the DNA level, this CDR3 is encoded by other sequences in the same sample as well. The chain employs TRGV9 and TRGJP. Germline V gene sequence: CDR1 GITISATS, CDR2 ISYDGTV (reference sequence). CDR3 size: 16 residues. Losses at the gene ends were 3 bases for V and 4 bases for J; bases not matched to a gene: 3. The CDR3: CALWEPQELGKKIKVF. The CDR3, as DNA: TGTGCCTTGTGGGAGCCTCAAGAGTTGGGCAAAAAAATCAAGGTATTT.

This clone qualifies as large. The identical CDR3 is also encoded by other nucleotide sequences in the sample. This sequence joins TRGV9 and TRGJP. TCRdb supplies no J gene; here it was assigned by aligning the nucleotide sequence to germline. The germline V gene has CDR1 GITISATS and CDR2 ISYDGTV (reference sequence). V was pared by 0 bases and J by 9 bases, with 2 bases of the junction left unmatched. The CDR3 totals 15 residues. In DNA, the CDR3 is TGTGCCTTGTGGGAGGTGGCGTTGGGCAAAAAAATCAAGGTATTT. Protein: CALWEVALGKKIKVF.

Judged by abundance, this clone is large (0.1 to 1%). Other DNA sequences within the sample encode an identical CDR3. This chain links TRGV9 with TRGJP. This CDR3 spans 15 amino acids. With 1 base clipped from V and 6 bases from J, the junction kept 0 bases outside the gene matches. Germline lookup yields CDR1 GITISATS and CDR2 ISYDGTV (reference sequence). CDR3 DNA: TGTGCCTTGTGGGAGGTAGAGTTGGGCAAAAAAATCAAGGTATTT. As protein: CALWEVELGKKIKVF.

As regards this clone: Since a much larger clone is just one base distant, this may be a read error. The same CDR3 is also encoded by other DNA sequences in this sample. The chain recombines TRGV9 with TRGJP. TCRdb lists no J gene, so it was determined here by aligning the DNA to germline. This CDR3 contains 15 residues. Germline V gene data show CDR1 as GITISATS and CDR2 as ISYDGTV (reference sequence). After removal of 1 base from V and 7 bases from J, the junction contained 1 base not matched to a gene. The CDR3 sequence: CALWEVELGKKIKVF. For the CDR3, the DNA is TGTGCCTTGTGGGAGGTTGAGTTGGGCAAAAAAATCAAGGTATTT.

Of note for this clone: Possible read error: a much larger clone is one base away. This same CDR3 is encoded by further DNA sequences in the sample. This chain joins TRGV9 and TRGJP. TCRdb leaves out the J gene; it was filled in here by matching the DNA to germline. From germline, CDR1 is GITISATS and CDR2 ISYDGTV (reference sequence). The CDR3 consists of 14 residues. The CDR3 sequence is CALWQELGKKIKVF. In DNA form, the CDR3 reads TGTGCCTTGTGGCAGGAGTTGGGCAAAAAAATCAAGGTATTT.

The genes are TRGV9 and TRGJP. The J gene is absent in TCRdb and was assigned here via DNA matching to germline. Germline lookup yields CDR1 GITISATS and CDR2 ISYDGTV (reference sequence). The CDR3 loop spans 19 amino acids. V shed 3 bases and J 11 bases; nucleotides not matched to a gene: 19. This CDR3 is CALWEPIRGQFVGKKIKVF. CDR3 DNA: TGTGCCTTGTGGGAGCCTATCCGGGGTCAGTTTGTGGGCAAAAAAATCAAGGTATTT.

Worth noting for this clone: With a far larger clone one base away, a read error is the likely cause. J gene calling gave no result, while the V gene is TRGV8. Germline CDR1 and CDR2: VENAVY and YDSYNSRV. CDR3 size: 13 residues. The CDR3 here is CATWDTTGWFRIF. The CDR3 coding sequence is TGTGCCACCTGGGATACCACTGGTTGGTTCAGGATATTT.

About this clone: The sample has other DNA sequences that encode this CDR3 too. The V gene corresponds to TRGV9; no J gene was called. CDR1 and CDR2 (germline): GITISATS, ISYDGTV (reference sequence). CDR3 size: 17 residues. Here the CDR3 DNA reads TGTGCCTTGTGGGAGGTGCTCCAAGAGTTGGGCAAAAAAATCAAGGTGTTT. Residues: CALWEVLQELGKKIKVF.

Comments on this clone: Relative to the germline gene, one junction end is altered; a read error may explain this. The rearrangement joins TRGV9 to TRGJP. The J gene, missing from TCRdb, was assigned here through DNA to germline matching. The CDR3 extends over 19 amino acids. From germline, CDR1 is GITISATS and CDR2 ISYDGTV (reference sequence). The CDR3 region has the DNA TGTGCCTTGTGGGAGGTAACCGTAGTTCAAGGGTTGGGCAAAAAAATCAAGGTATTT. This codes for CALWEVTVVQGLGKKIKVF.

Concerning this clone: A junction boundary mismatches the germline segment, possibly from a read error. The V call is TRGV9, the J call TRGJ1 or TRGJ2. TCRdb does not report a J gene; here it was assigned by matching the DNA to germline references. Germline lookup yields CDR1 GITISATS and CDR2 ISYDGTV (reference sequence). This CDR3 is built from 13 residues. CDR3 DNA: TGTGCCTTGTGGGTGGTGCAGGGGTATAAGAAACTCTTT. Encoded protein: CALWVVQGYKKLF.

The chain recombines TRGV9 with TRGJ1 or TRGJ2. Here the J gene came from matching the DNA to germline, since TCRdb omits it. This CDR3 is 11 amino acids long. Unmatched junction bases numbered 4, after V lost 3 bases and J lost 8 bases. From germline, CDR1 is GITISATS and CDR2 ISYDGTV (reference sequence). The CDR3 nucleotides are TGTGCCTTGTGGGAGATCGATAAGAAACTCTTT. This codes for CALWEIDKKLF.

Notes on this clone: The junction and the germline gene differ at one end; a read error may be behind it. The rearrangement links TRGV8 to TRGJP2. In the absence of a J gene in TCRdb, the DNA was matched to germline to assign it here. This CDR3 has 14 amino acids. The germline CDR1 and CDR2 sequences are VENAVY and YDSYNSRV. CDR3 bases: TGTGCAACCTGGGACCATAGTAGGGAGTGGATCAAGACGTTT. Translating it yields CATWDHSREWIKTF.

V usage is TRGV8 and J usage is TRGJP2. No J gene was available from TCRdb, and it was assigned here by a germline match of the DNA. The V segment lost 5 bases and the J segment 0 bases; nucleotides outside the gene matches: 3. Germline V CDR1 and CDR2: VENAVY, YDSYNSRV. The CDR3 extends over 14 amino acids. The CDR3 nucleotides are TGTGCCACCTGGGTTTATAGTAGTGATTGGATCAAGACGTTT. It yields the protein CATWVYSSDWIKTF.

This chain links TRGV8 with TRGJ1 or TRGJ2. The J gene, not given by TCRdb, was assigned here from a germline match of the nucleotide sequence. The CDR3 consists of 12 residues. V dropped 2 bases and J dropped 8; count of bases not matched to a gene: 6. CDR1 and CDR2 from the germline V gene are VENAVY and YDSYNSRV. The CDR3 bases are TGTGCCACCTGGGATATTTTGCATAAGAAACTCTTT. It is translated as CATWDILHKKLF.

For this clone: The junction and the germline gene differ at one end; a read error may be behind it. The chain is built from TRGV8 and TRGJP1. The J gene is absent in TCRdb and was assigned here via DNA matching to germline. The CDR3 sequence is 12 residues long. Germline V gene sequence: CDR1 VENAVY, CDR2 YDSYNSRV. The CDR3 protein is CANWVTGGFKIF. The CDR3 DNA reads as TGTGCCAACTGGGTCACTGGTGGGTTCAAGATATTT.

Concerning this clone itself: A much larger clone sits a single nucleotide away, making a read error possible. CDR3 sequence: CALWEVVLGKKIKVF. Here the CDR3 DNA reads TGTGCCTTGTGGGAGGTGGTGTTGGGCAAAAAAATCAAGGTATTT. This chain joins TRGV9 and TRGJP. TCRdb gives no J gene; it was assigned here by matching the DNA to germline. V lost 0 bases and J lost 9; bases outside the gene matches: 2. The CDR3 is made up of 15 amino acids. CDR1 GITISATS and CDR2 ISYDGTV come from the germline V gene (reference sequence).

In regard to this clone: An end of the junction differs from the germline gene, which may be a read error. The chain has TRGV9 and TRGJP. Assignment of the J gene here rests on matching the DNA to germline, because TCRdb gives none. CDR3 length: 17 residues. Germline values: CDR1 GITISATS, CDR2 ISYDGTV (reference sequence). CDR3 DNA: TGTGCCTTCTGGGAGTCTGCTCAAGAGTTGGGCAAAAAAATCAAGGTATTT. This codes for CAFWESAQELGKKIKVF.

For this clone: Additional DNA sequences in this sample encode the identical CDR3. The chain employs TRGV9 and TRGJP. No J gene is reported in TCRdb; it was inferred here by comparing the DNA with germline. V was clipped by 5 bases and J by 7 bases; unmatched bases: 2. Germline V gene lookup returns CDR1 GITISATS and CDR2 ISYDGTV (reference sequence). The CDR3 length is 14 residues. The CDR3 DNA sequence: TGTGCCTTGTGGGTCGAGTTGGGCAAAAAAATCAAGGTATTT. It codes for CALWVELGKKIKVF.

The sample holds a few counts of this clone. The identical CDR3 is also encoded by other nucleotide sequences in the sample. V is TRGV9 and J is TRGJP. The J gene, absent from TCRdb, was called here by matching the DNA to germline. V lost 4 bases to trimming and J lost 6 bases; unmatched junction nucleotides: 3. From germline, CDR1 is GITISATS and CDR2 ISYDGTV (reference sequence). The CDR3 contains 15 residues. The CDR3 nucleotides read TGTGCCTTGTGGGAAAGAGAGTTGGGCAAAAAAATCAAGGTATTT. Translation gives CALWERELGKKIKVF.